This TCR beta chain appears in the sequencing data of a study of post-analysis software for immune sequencing data. Study-wide points: Several TRBV segments were more frequent in patients than controls; TRBV5-6, TRBV5-1 and TRBV20-1 belonged to this group.

Concerning this clonotype itself: The antigen remains unidentified.

Incorporated into the TCR beta cDNA libraries were unique molecular identifiers, which served to reduce PCR and sequencing biases. TCRdb fed the PCR reads into MiXCR, producing one record per CDR3 protein. The sample comprises about 540,000 distinct CDR3 sequences, 30% to 40% of which are singletons, and less than 6% rests with the top ten. The length of the CDR3 is 16 residues. Trimming took 7 bases from V and 0 from J, leaving 18 bases between them. Germline CDR1 and CDR2: MNHNY and SVGAGI (reference sequence). The specimen sequenced was blood. The receptor's source is a girl younger than 18 with multiple sclerosis. This rearrangement joins TRBV6-6 to TRBJ1-2; D gene uncertain. The CDR3 sequence: CASIFGSLRPNYGYTF. In nucleotides, the CDR3 is TGTGCCAGCATCTTCGGGTCCCTCCGCCCTAACTATGGCTACACCTTC.